These 22 T cell receptor beta chains came from one sample sequenced in a study of identical twins. MiXCR was run by TCRdb on the 5' RACE reads, yielding one entry per CDR3 protein. The sample has roughly 700,000 distinct CDR3 sequences; about 9.4% are singletons. The sample was also linked to a second study, of yellow fever vaccine responses in identical twins.

The sequencing input was PBMCs. The receptors were sampled from a woman aged 18 to 35 in good health.

This clonotype turned up a few times. The chain links TRBV4-2 to TRBJ2-5; a weak D match, TRBD2 (6 bases). The V and J ends lost 4 bases and 3 bases respectively, with 12 bases between them. This CDR3 has 14 residues. Germline CDR1 is LGHNA and CDR2 is YNFKEQ. The CDR3 DNA sequence: TGTGCCAGCAGCCCTAGTGAGCGGGAAGAGACCCAGTACTTC. Translating gives CASSPSEREETQYF.

The chain combines TRBV6-1 with TRBJ2-1, with a tentative D call TRBD2 (5 bases). The CDR3 has 19 amino acids. V was clipped by 6 bases and J by 0 bases, with 24 bases between them. The germline gives CDR1 MNHNS, CDR2 SASEGT. The CDR3 bases are TGTGCCAGCAGGCCTTCGTGGGAGTTGGTTCTTGTCTCCTACAATGAGCAGTTCTTC. It encodes CASRPSWELVLVSYNEQFF.

This clonotype appeared a few times. This chain uses TRBV12-3 or TRBV12-4 with TRBJ2-2, with TRBD1 matching over 7 bases. Trimming took 3 bases from V and 5 from J; bases not matched to a gene: 15. The CDR3 is 18 residues long. The CDR3 protein is CASSFATTTGVKTGELFF. In DNA form, the CDR3 reads TGTGCCAGCAGTTTTGCTACGACTACAGGGGTAAAAACCGGGGAGCTGTTTTTT.

A few counts support this clonotype. The chain uses TRBV12-3 or TRBV12-4 and TRBJ1-6; 8 bases are a match to TRBD1. Losses at the gene ends were 5 bases for V and 12 bases for J; bases not matched to a gene: 9. This CDR3 is built from 14 residues. The CDR3 reads CASSGQGLSQPLHF. CDR3 nucleotide sequence: TGTGCCAGCAGTGGACAGGGACTTTCTCAACCCCTCCACTTT.

In this sample, this clonotype turned up a few times. The rearrangement uses TRBV5-1 and TRBJ2-1; 9 nucleotides agree with TRBD2. The V gene's germline CDR1 is SGHRS and CDR2 YFSETQ. The CDR3 length is 14 residues. V trimming: 4 bases; J trimming: 8 bases; junction bases outside the gene matches: 7. The CDR3 coding sequence is TGCGCCAGCAGCCGGCGGGGGGGGGGCGATGAGCAGTTCTTC. This encodes CASSRRGGGDEQFF.

This clonotype was seen more than once but under ten times. The chain joins TRBV20-1 to TRBJ2-7; TRBD1 matches at 7 bases. The CDR3 is 14 residues long. The V segment lost 3 bases and the J segment 4 bases; nucleotides outside the gene matches: 9. Per germline, CDR1 DFQATT and CDR2 SNEGSKA (reference sequence). CDR3 coding DNA: TGCAGTGCTAGGGACAGGAAGAGGTCTTACGAGCAGTACTTC. This gives the protein CSARDRKRSYEQYF.

This clonotype was picked up many times. The chain uses TRBV12-3 or TRBV12-4 and TRBJ2-1; 11 nucleotides line up with TRBD2. The CDR3 consists of 15 residues. V lost 6 bases, J lost 5 bases, and 6 bases stayed unmatched. The chain's CDR3 is CASRGSGGADNEQFF. In nucleotides, the CDR3 is TGTGCCAGCAGAGGTAGCGGGGGGGCCGACAATGAGCAGTTCTTC.

This clonotype was detected ten times or more. This rearrangement joins TRBV14 to TRBJ2-7; D remains unclear. Trimming removed 1 base at V and 0 bases at J, with 4 bases between. This CDR3 is built from 13 residues. Germline V gives CDR1 SGHDN, CDR2 FVKESK. CDR3 sequence reads: CASSQASSYEQYF. The CDR3 DNA follows: TGTGCCAGCAGCCAAGCTAGCTCCTACGAGCAGTACTTC.

This clonotype has only a few counts. The rearrangement uses TRBV27 and TRBJ2-1; TRBD2 matches at 7 bases. The CDR3 has 18 residues. CDR1 is MNHEY, CDR2 SMNVEV, per germline (reference sequence). Unmatched junction bases numbered 16, after V lost 3 bases and J lost 5 bases. CDR3 coding DNA: TGTGCCAGCAGTTTGTCCTCCATTAGGACTAGGGTAAACAATGAGCAGTTCTTC. The encoded protein is CASSLSSIRTRVNNEQFF.

The chain carries TRBV20-1 and TRBJ2-5; no clear D. Trimming took 0 bases from V and 4 from J, leaving 6 bases between them. CDR1 DFQATT and CDR2 SNEGSKA come from the germline V gene (reference sequence). This CDR3 has 12 amino acids. As DNA, the CDR3 is TGCAGTGCTAGAGATCTGAGAGAGACCCAGTACTTC. Amino acids: CSARDLRETQYF.

The rearrangement uses TRBV12-3 or TRBV12-4 and TRBJ2-1; a possible D gene is TRBD1 (5 bases). The CDR3 loop spans 16 amino acids. The V and J ends lost 5 bases and 7 bases respectively, with 21 bases between them. The CDR3 DNA sequence: TGTGCCAGCAGTCCCGACAGCCGCTTAGGATTGAATGAGCAGTTCTTC. Its translation: CASSPDSRLGLNEQFF.

This clonotype was seen a few times. The rearrangement uses TRBV4-3 and TRBJ2-1, with a weak D call TRBD2 (6 bases). CDR3 length: 15 amino acids. The V gene lost 4 bases and the J gene lost 9 bases, with 19 bases spanning the gap. The germline V gene has CDR1 LGHNA and CDR2 YSLEER. The CDR3 region is CASSRLSGLGGEQFF. Here the CDR3 DNA reads TGCGCCAGCAGCCGGCTTAGCGGCCTCGGGGGTGAGCAGTTCTTC.

The sample holds a few counts of this clonotype. V and J are TRBV6-1 and TRBJ1-5; 10 positions agree with TRBD1. The CDR3 length is 16 residues. Losses at the gene ends were 7 bases for V and 6 bases for J; bases not matched to a gene: 12. Looked up from germline, CDR1 is MNHNS and CDR2 is SASEGT. CDR3 residues: CASNPTSGQGGQPQHF. CDR3 sequence (DNA): TGTGCCAGCAACCCAACTAGCGGACAGGGGGGTCAGCCCCAGCATTTT.

The sample holds a few counts of this clonotype. The genes are TRBV9 and TRBJ1-1, with 8 bases that match TRBD1. Germline CDR1 and CDR2: SGDLS and YYNGEE. J was trimmed by 1 base and V by 3 bases; bases with no gene match: 8. The length of the CDR3 is 16 residues. CDR3 DNA: TGTGCCAGCAGCGGATCAGGGGGCTTAGGGAACACTGAAGCTTTCTTT. Translating gives CASSGSGGLGNTEAFF.

The genes are TRBV12-3 or TRBV12-4 and TRBJ2-2, with D possibly being TRBD2 (6 bases). The CDR3 sequence is 16 residues long. The V gene lost 8 bases and the J gene lost 1 base, with 17 bases spanning the gap. CDR3 amino acids: CASREIGGENTGELFF. CDR3 nucleotide sequence: TGTGCCAGCCGGGAGATCGGGGGAGAGAACACCGGGGAGCTGTTTTTT.

This chain links TRBV7-2 with TRBJ2-3; 10 positions agree with TRBD2. The trim removed 4 bases at V and 6 bases at J, leaving 7 bases unmatched. In germline, CDR1 is SGHTA, CDR2 FQGNSA. The CDR3 totals 15 residues. The CDR3 DNA sequence: TGTGCCAGCAGCTCTAGCGGGGGTAAGGTCGATACGCAGTATTTT. Protein: CASSSSGGKVDTQYF.

The chain uses TRBV20-1 and TRBJ2-5; D not certain. The CDR3 is made up of 11 amino acids. Trimming took off 0 bases at V and 6 bases at J, with 5 bases between the two ends. Germline lookup yields CDR1 DFQATT and CDR2 SNEGSKA (reference sequence). For the CDR3, the DNA is TGCAGTGCTAGAGAAGGAAAGACCCAGTACTTC. It encodes CSAREGKTQYF.

The CDR3 is CSVAIHEQYF. CDR3 DNA sequence: TGCAGCGTTGCGATCCACGAGCAGTACTTC. This chain connects TRBV29-1 to TRBJ2-7; the D is unclear. Trimming removed 4 bases from V and 5 bases from J, with 6 bases in between. Germline CDR1 reads SQVTM; CDR2 reads ANQGSEA. The CDR3 covers 10 residues.

This clonotype was picked up many times. This chain connects TRBV12-3 or TRBV12-4 to TRBJ1-5; TRBD1 matches at 10 bases. The CDR3 length is 14 residues. V lost 5 bases, J lost 7 bases, and 5 bases stayed unmatched. CDR3 nucleotide sequence: TGTGCCAGCAGTAGGGACAGGGGTCGGCAGCCCCAGCATTTT. Protein sequence: CASSRDRGRQPQHF.

This clonotype has at least ten counts. The chain is built from TRBV6-4 and TRBJ2-7; 7 bases agree with TRBD1. This CDR3 spans 14 amino acids. CDR1 is MRHNA, CDR2 SNTAGT, per germline. Losses at the gene ends were 6 bases for V and 6 bases for J; bases not matched to a gene: 11. The CDR3 loop reads CASSAGTASSEQYF. CDR3 bases: TGTGCCAGCAGCGCCGGGACAGCGTCCAGCGAGCAGTACTTC.

This clonotype has at least ten counts. The rearrangement joins TRBV12-3 or TRBV12-4 to TRBJ2-5; unclear D gene. This CDR3 comprises 13 residues. Between the trimmed V and J ends, which lost 3 bases and 5 bases, there was a span of 10 bases. Here the CDR3 reads CASSFLEGETQYF. The CDR3 DNA follows: TGTGCCAGCAGTTTTCTTGAAGGGGAGACCCAGTACTTC.

The chain combines TRBV6-2 or TRBV6-3 with TRBJ2-5; D remains unclear. The ends were cut back, 6 bases at V and 1 base at J, with 9 bases in the middle. The CDR3 covers 13 residues. Per the germline V gene, CDR1 is MNHEY and CDR2 is SVGEGT. In nucleotides, the CDR3 is TGTGCCAGCAGATTCGGTTTCCAAGAGACCCAGTACTTC. Its protein product is CASRFGFQETQYF.